Listed here are 17 T cell receptor beta chains from one sample, sequenced in a study of cytomegalovirus exposure and HLA in healthy donors. The study ran its PCR with 60 Vbeta and 13 Jbeta primers. TCRdb's table, derived via immunoSEQ multiplex PCR, lists solely in-frame clones and lacks some. The table lists about 190,000 clones, roughly three quarters of them singletons. Material for sequencing was PBMCs. These receptor sequences come from a woman between 18 and 30 years old in good health and CMV-seronegative.

The chain links TRBV7-3 to TRBJ2-5; 7 bases fit TRBD2. V trimming: 2 bases; J trimming: 0 bases; junction bases outside the gene matches: 6. Germline loops: CDR1 SGHTA, CDR2 FQGTGA. This CDR3 spans 16 amino acids. CDR3 coding DNA: TGTGCCAGCAGCTTAGGCCTAGCGGCGTACCAAGAGACCCAGTACTTC. It translates to CASSLGLAAYQETQYF.

The J gene is TRBJ1-5, the V gene TRBV21-1. TRBV21-1 counts as a pseudogene. There are 14 residues in the CDR3. The CDR3 DNA follows: TGTGCCAGCAGAGACTACTATAGCAATCAGCCCCAGCATTTT. It encodes CASRDYYSNQPQHF.

The gene calls are TRBV6-5 and TRBJ2-7, with 9 bases lining up with TRBD1. The V and J ends lost 6 bases and 5 bases, in that order; junction bases with no gene match: 11. Germline V gene sequence: CDR1 MNHEY, CDR2 SVGAGI. The CDR3 consists of 15 residues. CDR3 sequence reads: CASSTTHGTGNEQYF. CDR3 nucleotide sequence: TGTGCCAGCAGCACAACGCACGGGACAGGGAACGAGCAGTACTTC.

A few counts support this clone. The rearrangement uses TRBV19 and TRBJ2-7; TRBD1 aligns across 10 bases. This CDR3 region has 13 residues. In germline, CDR1 is LNHDA, CDR2 SQIVND (reference sequence). The trim removed 5 bases at V and 5 bases at J, leaving 3 bases unmatched. CDR3 in DNA: TGTGCCAGTAGTGGACAGGGGGTACACGAGCAGTACTTC. It encodes CASSGQGVHEQYF.

The chain joins TRBV7-8 to TRBJ1-2, with TRBD1 identical over 7 bases. Per germline, CDR1 SGHVS and CDR2 FQNEAQ. The trim removed 5 bases at V and 8 bases at J, leaving 11 bases unmatched. This CDR3 is built from 14 residues. The CDR3 DNA reads TGTGCCAGCAGCCCCTCTGGGACAGTTAGGGGCTACACCTTC. Protein: CASSPSGTVRGYTF.

V usage is TRBV6-5 and J usage is TRBJ2-5; weak D call: TRBD1 (5 bases). The end of the DNA fits TRBJ2-7 better, so the J call may be wrong. This CDR3 is built from 13 residues. Looked up from germline, CDR1 is MNHEY and CDR2 is SVGAGI. The CDR3 nucleotides are TGTGCCAGCGGACCACCTTCAGGGTACGAGCAGTACTTC. Translated, it gives CASGPPSGYEQYF.

The rearrangement links TRBV7-9 to TRBJ1-6; D is undetermined. The CDR3 covers 13 residues. In germline, CDR1 is SEHNR, CDR2 FQNEAQ (reference sequence). The ends were cut back, 5 bases at V and 5 bases at J, with 7 bases in the middle. For the CDR3, the DNA is TGTGCCAGCAGCCTTAAAAATAATTCACCCCTCCACTTT. It specifies CASSLKNNSPLHF.

The rearrangement joins TRBV5-1 to TRBJ1-4; D is perhaps TRBD1 (6 bases). V was pared by 3 bases and J by 3 bases, with 9 bases between. Germline CDR1 is SGHRS and CDR2 is YFSETQ. CDR3 size: 14 residues. CDR3 in DNA: TGCGCCAGCAGCTACGGACAGTCTAATGAAAAACTGTTTTTT. Translated: CASSYGQSNEKLFF. The variable domain in full, with the rest retrieved from reference TRBV5-1 and TRBJ1-4, is KAGVTQTPRYLIKTRGQQVTLSCSPISGHRSVSWYQQTPGQGLQFLFEYFSETQRNKGNFPGRFSGRQFSNSRSEMNVSTLELGDSALYLCASSYGQSNEKLFFGSGTQLSVL.

The chain uses TRBV19 and TRBJ2-7, with 8 nucleotides matching TRBD1. Looked up from germline, CDR1 is LNHDA and CDR2 is SQIVND (reference sequence). The CDR3 sequence is 14 residues long. V shed 5 bases and J 2 bases; nucleotides not matched to a gene: 5. CDR3 sequence: CASSPRQGPYEQYF. The CDR3 DNA reads as TGTGCCAGTAGTCCGCGACAGGGGCCCTACGAGCAGTACTTC.

The chain carries TRBV5-1 and TRBJ2-6; 7 bases align to TRBD2. The CDR3 covers 15 residues. With V trimmed by 7 bases and J by 0 bases, 4 bases remained unmatched. Germline CDR1 reads SGHRS; CDR2 reads YFSETQ. The CDR3 loop reads CASSSGGSGANVLTF. The CDR3 bases are TGCGCCAGCTCCTCGGGGGGCTCTGGGGCCAACGTCCTGACTTTC.

The chain is built from TRBV28 and TRBJ2-7, with 9 bases aligning to TRBD1. In germline, CDR1 is MDHEN, CDR2 SYDVKM. The CDR3 runs to 16 residues. J gave up 4 bases and V 8 bases, and 15 bases lay outside the gene matches. CDR3 region: CASLDTGTGNFYEQYF. The DNA for the CDR3 is TGTGCCAGCCTAGATACCGGGACAGGGAACTTTTACGAGCAGTACTTC.

The chain uses TRBV7-9 and TRBJ1-2; perhaps TRBD1 as D (6 bases). Germline-derived CDR1 and CDR2 are SEHNR and FQNEAQ (reference sequence). Trimming removed 1 base from V and 4 bases from J, with 13 bases in between. The CDR3 has 15 amino acids. CDR3 nucleotides: TGTGCCAGCAGCTTAGGCAGACCCAGGGGCTATGGCTACACCTTC. Translated: CASSLGRPRGYGYTF.

CDR3 loop: CAIRHTENTEAFF. The CDR3 DNA reads TGTGCCATCCGACATACAGAGAACACTGAAGCTTTCTTT. The J gene is TRBJ1-1, the V gene TRBV10-3; D uncertain. V was clipped by 8 bases and J by 1 base, with 11 bases between them. Germline V gene data show CDR1 as ENHRY and CDR2 as SYGVKD. The CDR3 has 13 residues.

Of note for this clone: This specimen includes other DNA sequences encoding the same CDR3. The rearrangement uses TRBV30 and TRBJ1-4, with D maybe TRBD1 (6 bases). The CDR3 covers 13 residues. Per germline, CDR1 GTSNPN and CDR2 SVGIG (reference sequence). Trimming took 2 bases from V and 8 from J, leaving 12 bases between them. The CDR3 protein is CAWSPGHGEKLFF. CDR3 sequence (DNA): TGTGCCTGGAGTCCGGGACATGGGGAAAAACTGTTTTTT.

The chain employs TRBV19 and TRBJ2-5; the match to TRBD1 covers 7 bases. The CDR3 has 13 amino acids. V dropped 7 bases and J dropped 5; count of bases not matched to a gene: 7. Germline V gene sequence: CDR1 LNHDA, CDR2 SQIVND (reference sequence). CDR3 nucleotides: TGTGCCAGTAATGGGGAGACAGGGGAGACCCAGTACTTC. This gives the protein CASNGETGETQYF.

The sample holds a few counts of this clone. The gene calls are TRBV7-6 and TRBJ1-1; 7 bases are shared with TRBD1. V shed 5 bases and J 6 bases; nucleotides not matched to a gene: 3. The CDR3 has 12 residues. Germline assignment: CDR1 SGHVS and CDR2 FNYEAQ. CDR3 in DNA: TGTGCCAGCAGCCCAACAGGGGCTGAAGCTTTCTTT. Amino acid sequence: CASSPTGAEAFF.

The J gene is TRBJ1-6, the V gene TRBV6-5, with D unresolved. The CDR3 is 15 amino acids. V lost 4 bases, J lost 9 bases, and 16 bases lay in between. The germline CDR1 and CDR2 sequences are MNHEY and SVGAGI. Here the CDR3 DNA reads TGTGCCAGCAGTTCGGGTTCGGGGAAGGGTTCACCCCTCCACTTT. It translates to CASSSGSGKGSPLHF.